The source of this T cell receptor (beta chain) is a study of cytomegalovirus exposure and HLA in healthy donors. This CDR3 contains 15 residues. Germline values: CDR1 MNHNS, CDR2 SASEGT. Trimming cost V 6 bases and J 2 bases; bases outside gene matches: 7. Primers included in the PCR were 60 Vbeta and 13 Jbeta primers. The repertoire was sequenced with immunoSEQ multiplex PCR; TCRdb's copy has only in-frame clones and lacks some. The data contain roughly 120,000 clones, more than 65% of them singletons. The rearrangement uses TRBV6-1 and TRBJ2-1; 7 nucleotides align to TRBD1. The clonotype comes from a woman younger than 30 in good health and CMV-seropositive. The material sequenced was PBMCs. CDR3: CASRAGQETYNEQFF. CDR3 nucleotide sequence: TGTGCCAGCAGGGCCGGACAGGAGACCTACAATGAGCAGTTCTTC.